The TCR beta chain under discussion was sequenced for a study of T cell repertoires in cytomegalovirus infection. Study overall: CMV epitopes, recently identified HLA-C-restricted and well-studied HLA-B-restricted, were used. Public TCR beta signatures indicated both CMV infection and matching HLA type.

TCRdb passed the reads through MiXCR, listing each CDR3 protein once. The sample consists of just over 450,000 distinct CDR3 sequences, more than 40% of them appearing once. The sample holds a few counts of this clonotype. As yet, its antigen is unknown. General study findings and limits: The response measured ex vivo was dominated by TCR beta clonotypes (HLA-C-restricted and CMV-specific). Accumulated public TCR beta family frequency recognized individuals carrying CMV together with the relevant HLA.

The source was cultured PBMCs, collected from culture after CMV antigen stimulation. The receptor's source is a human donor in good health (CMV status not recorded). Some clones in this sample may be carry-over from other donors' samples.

CDR3 region: CASSPPGMNTEAFF. CDR3 in DNA: TGTGCCAGCAGCCCCCCCGGGATGAACACTGAAGCTTTCTTT. The V and J genes are TRBV11-2 and TRBJ1-1; D gene unclear. Trimming shortened V by 5 bases and J by 0 bases, and 10 bases separated the two germline ends. This CDR3 region has 14 residues. Germline V lookup: CDR1 SGHAT, CDR2 FQNNGV.